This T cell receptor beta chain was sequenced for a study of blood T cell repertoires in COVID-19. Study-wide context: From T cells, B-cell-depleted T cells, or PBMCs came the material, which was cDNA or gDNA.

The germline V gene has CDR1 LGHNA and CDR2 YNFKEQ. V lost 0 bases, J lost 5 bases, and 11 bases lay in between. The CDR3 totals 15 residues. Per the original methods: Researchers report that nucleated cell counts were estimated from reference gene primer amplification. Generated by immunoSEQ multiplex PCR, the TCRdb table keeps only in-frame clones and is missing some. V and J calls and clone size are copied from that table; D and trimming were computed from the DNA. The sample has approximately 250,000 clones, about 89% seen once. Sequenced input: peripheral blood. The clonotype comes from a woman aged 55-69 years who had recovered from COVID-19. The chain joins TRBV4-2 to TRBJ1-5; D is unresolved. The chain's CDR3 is CASSQELGRDQPQHF. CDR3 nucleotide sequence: TGTGCCAGCAGCCAAGAATTGGGGAGGGATCAGCCCCAGCATTTT.